Below, one T cell receptor (beta chain) is given with its context. The table came from immunoSEQ multiplex PCR; TCRdb's copy has only in-frame clones and leaves some out. The table records about 74,000 clones, almost 90% of them present only once. The sample is drawn from a study of blood T cell repertoires in COVID-19. The CDR3 is 16 amino acids. Germline lookup yields CDR1 LGHNT and CDR2 FRNRAP. Trimming at V came to 4 bases and at J to 0 bases, leaving 6 bases not matched to a gene. The source is an elderly woman with acute or convalescent COVID-19. The V call is TRBV12-5, the J call TRBJ1-2; 9 bases fit TRBD1. Specimen: peripheral blood. The chain's CDR3 is CASGSQGAATNYGYTF. CDR3 DNA: TGTGCTAGTGGTTCACAGGGGGCGGCTACTAACTATGGCTACACCTTC. Based on the CDR3 plus reference TRBV12-5 and TRBJ1-2, the full variable domain is DARVTQTPRHKVTEMGQEVTMRCQPILGHNTVFWYRQTMMQGLELLAYFRNRAPLDDSGMPKDRFSAEMPDATLATLKIQPSEPRDSAVYFCASGSQGAATNYGYTFGSGTRLTVV.